What follows are 5 T cell receptor beta chains derived from one specimen sequenced in a study of T cells in Graves' hyperthyroidism and ophthalmopathy. Regions amplified from RNA transcripts were the TCR beta CDR3 regions. The primer set for the first-round RT-PCR of the TCR CDR3 was HTBI. TCRdb reanalysed the multiplex PCR reads using MiXCR and keeps one entry per CDR3 protein. Altogether about 480,000 distinct CDR3 sequences are present, approximately 15% being singletons, with the ten largest covering less than 20%. Input material: blood. These TCRs come from a woman in her late teens or twenties with Graves' hyperthyroidism.

This clonotype has a handful of counts. V is TRBV5-6 and J is TRBJ1-1; a weak D match, TRBD1 (6 bases). The CDR3 spans 17 residues. V was clipped by 0 bases and J by 0 bases, with 15 bases between them. Germline V gene data show CDR1 as SGHDT and CDR2 as YYEEEE. The chain's CDR3 is CASSLGGLMLMNTEAFF. CDR3 nucleotide sequence: TGTGCCAGCAGCTTGGGGGGGCTCATGCTCATGAACACTGAAGCTTTCTTT.

This clonotype came up many times. This chain uses TRBV7-3 with TRBJ2-7, with D perhaps TRBD2 (5 bases). The CDR3 consists of 15 residues. V was trimmed by 5 bases and J by 5 bases, leaving 19 bases between them. Per the germline V gene, CDR1 is SGHTA and CDR2 is FQGTGA. The CDR3 reads CASSQGISAFDEQYF. DNA of the CDR3: TGTGCCAGCAGCCAAGGTATTAGCGCTTTTGACGAGCAGTACTTC.

This clonotype was counted many times. The V and J genes are TRBV28 and TRBJ2-7; D is possibly TRBD1 (5 bases). Trimming removed 11 bases at V and 4 bases at J, with 15 bases between. Germline V lookup: CDR1 MDHEN, CDR2 SYDVKM. CDR3 size: 12 residues. CDR3 nucleotide sequence: TGTGCCGCTAGGGGCAGGGTTTACGAGCAGTACTTC. Its protein is CAARGRVYEQYF.

This clonotype was observed a single time. The chain joins TRBV3-1 to TRBJ1-5; D is ambiguous. Germline V gene sequence: CDR1 LGHDT, CDR2 YNNKEL (reference sequence). The ends were cut back, 2 bases at V and 9 bases at J, with 8 bases in the middle. This CDR3 region has 12 residues. DNA of the CDR3: TGTGCCAGCAGCCAACCCGGGTGGCCCCAGCATTTT. It encodes CASSQPGWPQHF.

The V gene is TRBV6-1, the J gene TRBJ2-1; no reliable D call. The CDR3 has 15 residues. V was shortened by 6 bases and J by 3 bases, with 15 bases between the two germline ends. Germline CDR1 is MNHNS and CDR2 is SASEGT. The CDR3 region is CASRREASGYNEQFF. In DNA form, the CDR3 reads TGTGCCAGCAGAAGAGAGGCTTCGGGCTACAATGAGCAGTTCTTC.